This entry is about one TCR beta chain. Its target is unknown. TCRdb re-called the 5' RACE reads through MiXCR, storing one row per CDR3 protein. Of 50,000 to 70,000 distinct CDR3 sequences in the sample, roughly a tenth were seen once. The data are from a study of early T cells in non-severe SARS-CoV-2 infection. General study points: VDJdb-based matching was biased toward anti-spike CD8 responses and missed private and CD4 specificities.

The source is an adult who was a healthcare worker with PCR-confirmed SARS-CoV-2 infection or an uninfected control (not recorded which). Specimen: whole blood.

CDR3 DNA: TGTGCCAGCAGTCGTACTAGCGGTAGCACAGATACGCAGTATTTT. This encodes CASSRTSGSTDTQYF. The chain uses TRBV6-2 or TRBV6-3 and TRBJ2-3; 8 positions match TRBD2. The CDR3 sequence is 15 residues long. V lost 5 bases to trimming and J lost 0 bases; unmatched junction nucleotides: 4. Germline values: CDR1 MNHEY, CDR2 SVGEGT.